This TCR beta chain was sequenced in a study of CD8+ T cells in alopecia areata. Turning to the study itself: Patients received oral tofacitinib, 5 to 10 mg twice daily, for moderate-to-severe alopecia areata. Study-wide points: During tofacitinib treatment, many expanded lesional clones remained in scalp and blood. Scalp samples also yield sequences of resident alphabeta T cells from normal skin.

This clone was picked up a small number of times. Its antigen remains unidentified. Treatment denoted: oral pan-JAK inhibitor, 5-10 mg twice daily. This CDR3 has 13 amino acids. CDR1 is LNHDA and CDR2 is SQIVND in the germline V gene (reference sequence). V shed 10 bases and J 3 bases; nucleotides not matched to a gene: 6. Following extraction, RNA underwent reverse transcription to cDNA, which served as the sequencing template. Sequencing used immunoSEQ multiplex PCR; TCRdb keeps in-frame clones, though not all of them. In the table there are about 180,000 clones, 58% of which are singletons. This clonotype was sampled from a human donor with alopecia areata. The material sequenced was CD4+ T cells sorted from blood, taken at approximately week 55, from a patient treated with tofacitinib. V gene TRBV19 combines with J gene TRBJ1-1, with 9 nucleotides matching TRBD1. CDR3 in DNA: TGTGCCACCACAGGGGGCGGGTACACTGAAGCTTTCTTT. Translated: CATTGGGYTEAFF.